These 26 T cell receptor beta chains originate from one sample sequenced in a study of blood T cell repertoires in COVID-19. Some clones are missing from TCRdb's copy, which holds only in-frame ones; the method was immunoSEQ multiplex PCR. The sample has nearly 200,000 clones, 82% seen once. The sample taken for sequencing was peripheral blood. These receptors originate from a human donor with acute or convalescent COVID-19. The donor label of this sample is uncertain.

In this sample, this clone turned up once. The chain is built from TRBV19 and TRBJ2-3; 7 positions agree with TRBD2. After removal of 3 bases from V and 4 bases from J, the junction contained 1 base not matched to a gene. This CDR3 has 13 amino acids. Looked up from germline, CDR1 is LNHDA and CDR2 is SQIVND (reference sequence). This CDR3 is CASSIGLADTQYF. The CDR3 nucleotides read TGTGCCAGTAGTATCGGACTAGCAGATACGCAGTATTTT.

The chain has TRBV2 and TRBJ2-3, with 12 nucleotides matching TRBD2. The germline V gene encodes CDR1 SNHLY and CDR2 FYNNEI. CDR3 length: 15 residues. Unmatched junction bases numbered 4, after V lost 4 bases and J lost 5 bases. This CDR3 is CASSVTSGRRDTQYF. The CDR3 DNA sequence: TGTGCCAGCAGTGTAACTAGCGGGAGGAGAGATACGCAGTATTTT. Drawing the rest from reference TRBV2 and TRBJ2-3, the complete variable domain is EPEVTQTPSHQVTQMGQEVILRCVPISNHLYFYWYRQILGQKVEFLVSFYNNEISEKSEIFDDQFSVERPDGSNFTLKIRSTKLEDSAMYFCASSVTSGRRDTQYFGPGTRLTVL.

V usage is TRBV19 and J usage is TRBJ2-4, with D possibly TRBD1 on 6 matching bases. The CDR3 sequence is 16 residues long. Germline CDR1 LNHDA, CDR2 SQIVND (reference sequence). V dropped 6 bases and J dropped 0 bases, with 15 bases sitting between them. CDR3 nucleotide sequence: TGTGCCAGTAGCCTGGACAGCATCGGAGCCAAAAACATTCAGTACTTC. Its protein product is CASSLDSIGAKNIQYF.

The chain links TRBV6-5 to TRBJ1-5; D is unclear. Trimming took off 0 bases at V and 6 bases at J, with 6 bases between the two ends. The CDR3 runs 13 residues. CDR1 MNHEY and CDR2 SVGAGI come from the germline V gene. The DNA for the CDR3 is TGTGCCAGCAGTTACTCTTTCGGTCAGCCCCAGCATTTT. It codes for CASSYSFGQPQHF.

V usage is TRBV5-1 and J usage is TRBJ1-3; D is unclear. Germline V gives CDR1 SGHRS, CDR2 YFSETQ. CDR3 length: 14 residues. Trimming took off 3 bases at V and 2 bases at J, with 9 bases between the two ends. The CDR3 here is CASSSREPGNTIYF. The CDR3 nucleotides are TGCGCCAGCAGCTCCCGGGAACCTGGAAACACCATATATTTT.

About this clone: The junction does not match germline at one end; this may be a read error. The CDR3: CASSLAVGTNQAF. CDR3 in DNA: TGTGCCAGCAGCTTAGCGGTGGGGACAAATCAAGCCTTC. J is TRBJ1-2 and V is TRBV7-9; a weak D match, TRBD1 (6 bases). Germline V gene data show CDR1 as SEHNR and CDR2 as FQNEAQ (reference sequence). The CDR3 is 13 residues long.

A note on this clone: This sample also contains other DNA sequences that code for the same CDR3. V usage is TRBV2 and J usage is TRBJ1-5; D gene ambiguous. CDR3 length: 14 amino acids. Trimming removed 3 bases at V and 4 bases at J, with 10 bases between. Germline CDR1 SNHLY, CDR2 FYNNEI. The CDR3 spells CASSDESGNQPQHF. In nucleotides, the CDR3 is TGTGCCAGCAGTGATGAGTCCGGGAATCAGCCCCAGCATTTT.

Only a few counts were recorded for this clone. V is TRBV19 and J is TRBJ1-1; possibly TRBD1 for D (6 bases). This CDR3 spans 14 amino acids. V shed 3 bases and J shed 4 bases, with 12 bases lying between them. From germline, CDR1 is LNHDA and CDR2 SQIVND (reference sequence). CDR3 DNA sequence: TGTGCCAGTAGTATTTTCGGGGGGCGCACTGAAGCTTTCTTT. It is translated as CASSIFGGRTEAFF.

This sequence joins TRBV27 and TRBJ2-1, with 9 bases that match TRBD1. The CDR3 consists of 15 residues. The J segment lost 7 bases and the V segment lost 4 bases, leaving 8 bases of the junction unmatched. Germline V gives CDR1 MNHEY, CDR2 SMNVEV (reference sequence). The CDR3 region is CASSSGTGFGNEQFF. The CDR3 DNA follows: TGTGCCAGCAGTTCCGGGACAGGGTTCGGAAATGAGCAGTTCTTC.

J is TRBJ2-1 and V is TRBV9; D might be TRBD2 (6 bases). V shed 0 bases and J shed 9 bases, with 10 bases lying between them. The CDR3 loop spans 13 amino acids. The germline V gene has CDR1 SGDLS and CDR2 YYNGEE. CDR3 nucleotide sequence: TGTGCCAGCAGCGTAGGGGAGGAAGGTGAGCAGTTCTTC. Translation gives CASSVGEEGEQFF.

The CDR3 region is CASRPGGGTEAFF. In nucleotides, the CDR3 is TGTGCCAGCAGGCCTGGGGGGGGCACTGAAGCTTTCTTT. The V call is TRBV6-6, the J call TRBJ1-1, with D possibly TRBD1 on 5 matching bases. The CDR3 runs 13 residues. The V gene's germline CDR1 is MNHNY and CDR2 SVGAGI (reference sequence). The ends were cut back, 6 bases at V and 4 bases at J, with 12 bases in the middle.

This clone was seen a handful of times. The rearrangement links TRBV29-1 to TRBJ2-7; 8 bases are shared with TRBD2. Germline CDR1 reads SQVTM; CDR2 reads ANQGSEA. CDR3 length: 13 residues. Losses at the gene ends were 6 bases for V and 2 bases for J; bases not matched to a gene: 6. For the CDR3, the DNA is TGCAGCGTCCAACTAGCGGCGACCTACGAGCAGTACTTC. Protein sequence: CSVQLAATYEQYF.

As regards this clone: At the DNA level, this CDR3 is encoded by other sequences in the same sample as well. The chain carries TRBV7-8 and TRBJ1-1, with D perhaps TRBD1 (6 bases). CDR3 size: 14 residues. V was pared by 2 bases and J by 4 bases, with 11 bases between. Germline CDR1 SGHVS, CDR2 FQNEAQ. The CDR3 DNA reads TGTGCCAGCAGCTTACGTGGCAGGGGCACTGAAGCTTTCTTT. Amino acid sequence: CASSLRGRGTEAFF.

V usage is TRBV30 and J usage is TRBJ1-6; D uncertain. Trimming removed 4 bases at V and 1 base at J, with 8 bases between. Looked up from germline, CDR1 is GTSNPN and CDR2 is SVGIG (reference sequence). The CDR3 contains 14 residues. The CDR3 reads CAWKDESYNSPLHF. The CDR3 bases are TGTGCCTGGAAAGATGAGTCCTATAATTCACCCCTCCACTTT.

The chain uses TRBV4-2 and TRBJ1-2, with D perhaps TRBD1 (5 bases). The germline gives CDR1 LGHNA, CDR2 YNFKEQ. This CDR3 has 13 residues. Trimming removed 3 bases at V and 3 bases at J, with 8 bases between. The CDR3 loop reads CASSHRGDYGYTF. The CDR3 nucleotides are TGTGCCAGCAGCCACCGGGGGGACTATGGCTACACCTTC.

The genes are TRBV15 and TRBJ2-7; 12 bases are shared with TRBD2. Germline V lookup: CDR1 LNHNV, CDR2 YYDKDF (reference sequence). V trimming: 0 bases; J trimming: 3 bases; junction bases outside the gene matches: 3. The CDR3 sequence is 16 residues long. CDR3 bases: TGTGCCACCAGCAGAGATCTGACTAGCGGGAGCTACGAGCAGTACTTC. This codes for CATSRDLTSGSYEQYF.

The chain combines TRBV7-9 with TRBJ2-4; 9 positions match TRBD1. V trimming: 4 bases; J trimming: 10 bases; junction bases outside the gene matches: 8. The CDR3 is made up of 14 amino acids. Germline assignment: CDR1 SEHNR and CDR2 FQNEAQ (reference sequence). In DNA, the CDR3 is TGTGCCAGCAGCTCCGGGACAGGGTTTAGTATTCAGTACTTC. The encoded protein is CASSSGTGFSIQYF.

The V gene is TRBV12-5, the J gene TRBJ2-5; D is uncertain. The CDR3 is 11 residues long. Trimming removed 6 bases at V and 2 bases at J, with 4 bases between. CDR1 is LGHNT and CDR2 is FRNRAP in the germline V gene. The CDR3 is CASGRQETQYF. The DNA of the CDR3 is TGTGCTAGTGGCCGTCAAGAGACCCAGTACTTC.

This sequence joins TRBV6-6 and TRBJ2-2; 11 nucleotides line up with TRBD1. Germline lookup yields CDR1 MNHNY and CDR2 SVGAGI (reference sequence). The CDR3 covers 14 residues. With V trimmed by 5 bases and J by 6 bases, 2 bases remained unmatched. The CDR3 sequence is CASSGTGGPGELFF. CDR3 sequence (DNA): TGTGCCAGCAGTGGGACAGGGGGTCCCGGGGAGCTGTTTTTT.

Only one count was recorded for this clone. The rearrangement joins TRBV6-5 to TRBJ1-2, with D possibly being TRBD1 (5 bases). The CDR3 loop spans 14 amino acids. Trimming took 7 bases from V and 0 from J, leaving 12 bases between them. Germline CDR1 is MNHEY and CDR2 is SVGAGI. The CDR3 bases are TGTGCCAGCATTATGACAGTCGCTAACTATGGCTACACCTTC. As protein: CASIMTVANYGYTF.

The chain carries TRBV11-2 and TRBJ2-1; 8 nucleotides agree with TRBD2. The V gene's germline CDR1 is SGHAT and CDR2 FQNNGV. This CDR3 is 19 amino acids long. J lost 0 bases, V lost 0 bases, and 10 bases had no gene match. DNA for the CDR3: TGTGCCAGCAGCTTAGATCAAACTAGCGGACTGAGCTCCTACAATGAGCAGTTCTTC. It translates to CASSLDQTSGLSSYNEQFF.

The V call is TRBV4-2, the J call TRBJ1-6; TRBD1 is a possible D gene (5 bases). Trimming pared 0 bases from V and 5 bases from J, leaving 17 bases between. Germline V gene data show CDR1 as LGHNA and CDR2 as YNFKEQ. The CDR3 extends over 18 amino acids. The CDR3, as DNA: TGTGCCAGCAGCCAAGATCCGAGACAGCCACTTAATAATTCACCCCTCCACTTT. This sequence encodes CASSQDPRQPLNNSPLHF.

Notes on this clone: This sample includes further DNA sequences coding for the same CDR3. This chain connects TRBV2 to TRBJ1-2; D unclear. Between the trimmed V and J ends, which lost 3 bases and 4 bases, there was a span of 6 bases. This CDR3 region has 12 residues. CDR1 SNHLY and CDR2 FYNNEI come from the germline V gene. The CDR3 here is CASSEAGYGYTF. In DNA, the CDR3 is TGTGCCAGCAGTGAGGCGGGCTATGGCTACACCTTC.

The V gene is TRBV30, the J gene TRBJ1-1; D gene unclear. There are 15 residues in the CDR3. Trimming took off 0 bases at V and 0 bases at J, with 11 bases between the two ends. Germline CDR1 GTSNPN, CDR2 SVGIG (reference sequence). CDR3 loop: CAWSVRSSLNTEAFF. The CDR3 bases are TGTGCCTGGAGTGTCCGTTCCAGTTTGAACACTGAAGCTTTCTTT.

The chain links TRBV30 to TRBJ2-4; D may be TRBD1 (5 bases). The CDR3 totals 14 residues. From germline, CDR1 is GTSNPN and CDR2 SVGIG (reference sequence). Trimming took off 1 base at V and 12 bases at J, with 19 bases between the two ends. The CDR3 DNA sequence: TGTGCCTGGAGTGCTCCCCCCCCAGGGATAAATCAGTACTTC. Protein product: CAWSAPPPGINQYF.

This clone was observed a few times. The rearrangement joins TRBV18 to TRBJ1-1; 9 bases match TRBD1. Trimming took 2 bases from V and 4 from J; bases not matched to a gene: 11. This CDR3 has 17 residues. Germline V CDR1 and CDR2: KGHSH, LQKENI. CDR3 in amino acids: CASSPSDRGRASTEAFF. In DNA, the CDR3 is TGTGCCAGCTCACCATCGGACAGGGGTCGGGCTTCCACTGAAGCTTTCTTT.